This entry lists 7 T cell receptor beta chains sequenced from one sample in a study of sequential checkpoint blockade in melanoma. Treatment given: randomized to nivolumab then ipilimumab (arm A) or the reverse (arm B). TCRdb's table, derived via immunoSEQ multiplex PCR, lists solely in-frame clones and lacks some. The sample lists 10,000 to 15,000 clones, around 67% occurring once. Sequenced here: CD8+ T cells sorted from blood (inferred from file names), sampled from a patient given nivolumab and ipilimumab in sequence. The receptors originated from a human donor with melanoma.

The chain recombines TRBV11-2 with TRBJ2-5, with 9 bases aligning to TRBD1. Losses at the gene ends were 6 bases for V and 4 bases for J; bases not matched to a gene: 6. The CDR3 has 14 residues. The germline CDR1 and CDR2 sequences are SGHAT and FQNNGV. As DNA, the CDR3 is TGTGCCAGCAGTTTAACAGGGGGCCCAGAGACCCAGTACTTC. Its translation is CASSLTGGPETQYF.

The chain recombines TRBV9 with TRBJ2-3; 8 bases align to TRBD2. This CDR3 comprises 14 residues. The trim removed 4 bases at V and 6 bases at J, leaving 7 bases unmatched. Per the germline V gene, CDR1 is SGDLS and CDR2 is YYNGEE. The CDR3 is CASSPSGGPDTQYF. The CDR3 DNA sequence: TGTGCCAGCAGCCCCTCGGGGGGGCCGGATACGCAGTATTTT.

As to this clone: The same CDR3 also results from other DNA sequences found in this sample. CDR3 DNA: TGTGCCAGCAGCTTAGCAGGGGGAGGCACCGGGGAGCTGTTTTTT. It codes for CASSLAGGGTGELFF. This chain connects TRBV13 to TRBJ2-2; TRBD1 might be the D (7 bases). V lost 1 base to trimming and J lost 4 bases, with 10 bases between them. This CDR3 contains 15 residues. From germline, CDR1 is PRHDT and CDR2 FYEKMQ (reference sequence).

This clone showed up just a few times. The chain employs TRBV21-1 and TRBJ1-5; the table's D call TRBD1 went unverified against the DNA. TRBV21-1 is described as a pseudogene. CDR3 size: 16 residues. The CDR3 loop is CASSKAWPGGNQPQHF. In nucleotides, the CDR3 is TGTGCCAGCAGCAAAGCTTGGCCAGGGGGCAATCAGCCCCAGCATTTT.

The chain is built from TRBV7-6 and TRBJ2-3; 9 bases line up with TRBD2. The CDR3 sequence is 15 residues long. The J segment lost 0 bases and the V segment lost 3 bases, leaving 1 base of the junction unmatched. CDR1 is SGHVS, CDR2 FNYEAQ, per germline. This CDR3 reads CASSLLAGSTDTQYF. As DNA, the CDR3 is TGTGCCAGCAGCTTGCTAGCGGGGAGCACAGATACGCAGTATTTT. Filled out from reference TRBV7-6 and TRBJ2-3, the complete variable domain reads GAGVSQSPRYKVTKRGQDVALRCDPISGHVSLYWYRQALGQGPEFLTYFNYEAQQDKSGLPNDRFSAERPEGSISTLTIQRTEQRDSAMYRCASSLLAGSTDTQYFGPGTRLTVL.

The V call is TRBV27, the J call TRBJ2-7; D remains ambiguous. CDR1 and CDR2 (germline): MNHEY, SMNVEV (reference sequence). The CDR3 sequence is 14 residues long. Trimming removed 3 bases at V and 4 bases at J, with 13 bases between. The CDR3 loop reads CASSLQAVSYEQYF. The CDR3 nucleotides read TGTGCCAGCAGTTTGCAGGCCGTCTCTTACGAGCAGTACTTC.

This clone was seen just once. The V gene is TRBV7-9, the J gene TRBJ2-2, with 8 bases matching TRBD2. CDR3 size: 15 residues. Per the germline V gene, CDR1 is SEHNR and CDR2 is FQNEAQ (reference sequence). After removal of 1 base from V and 5 bases from J, the junction contained 3 bases not matched to a gene. CDR3 protein: CASSLGLARTGELFF. Written as DNA, the CDR3 is TGTGCCAGCAGCTTAGGACTAGCGAGGACCGGGGAGCTGTTTTTT.